This record looks at one T cell receptor (beta chain) sequence and its context. The time point denotes: neoterminal ileum biopsy at postoperative endoscopy, about 6 months after surgery. Profiled with immunoSEQ multiplex PCR; TCRdb holds only in-frame clones, not every one. Of roughly 5,600 clones listed, about 83% are singletons. These data are taken from a study of T cell repertoires in ileal Crohn's disease. Study at large: M6 samples are neoterminal ileum biopsies from postoperative colonoscopy.

V gave up 5 bases and J gave up 7 bases; unmatched junction bases: 5. This CDR3 has 13 residues. From germline, CDR1 is MNHEY and CDR2 SVGAGI. The source of this sequence is an adult with Crohn's disease. The material sequenced was ileal tissue. The chain links TRBV6-5 to TRBJ1-2; 9 positions agree with TRBD1. Here the CDR3 reads CASSGTGGRGYTF. CDR3 sequence (DNA): TGTGCCAGCAGTGGCACAGGGGGCCGTGGCTACACCTTC.